This T cell receptor (beta chain) is drawn from a study of blood T cell repertoires in COVID-19. The CDR3 is 14 amino acids. With 3 bases removed from V and 6 bases from J, the gap between germline ends came to 16 bases. Per the germline V gene, CDR1 is SGDLS and CDR2 is YYNGEE. The authors' processing: Reference gene primers were amplified, and this amplification served to estimate nucleated cell counts. Libraries were prepared by immunoSEQ multiplex PCR; TCRdb keeps only in-frame clonotypes and omits some of them. The V and J calls and the clone size are those of that table, but D and trimming were determined from the DNA. The sample includes about 27,000 clones, about 83% of them seen just once.

Sequencing was performed on peripheral blood. The chain recombines TRBV9 with TRBJ2-7; perhaps TRBD1 as D (6 bases). The TCR sequence derives from a man between 65 and 85 years old with active COVID-19. The CDR3 DNA sequence: TGTGCCAGCAGCGCCGGTGACAGGCCCCGCGAGCAGTACTTC. Its translation: CASSAGDRPREQYF. Filled out from reference TRBV9 and TRBJ2-7, the complete variable domain reads DSGVTQTPKHLITATGQRVTLRCSPRSGDLSVYWYQQSLDQGLQFLIQYYNGEERAKGNILERFSAQQFPDLHSELNLSSLELGDSALYFCASSAGDRPREQYFGPGTRLTVT.